This entry concerns a single T cell receptor beta chain. What it binds is not known. Each 10 ml fresh peripheral blood draw supplied the PBMCs. The data are from a study of T cells in Graves' hyperthyroidism and ophthalmopathy. Study results and limitations: Also found in blood were most expanded thyroid clonotypes above 0.001.

RNA transcripts were the template for amplifying TCR beta CDR3 regions. First-round RT-PCR with HTBI primers amplified the TCR CDR3 region. TCRdb re-analysed the multiplex PCR reads in MiXCR, keeping a single row per CDR3 protein. The profile shows approximately 330,000 distinct CDR3 sequences, 15% to 20% of them singletons. Germline loops: CDR1 SGHRS, CDR2 YFSETQ. Trimming took off 0 bases at V and 4 bases at J, with 10 bases between the two ends. This CDR3 comprises 15 residues. The specimen was blood. V usage is TRBV5-1 and J usage is TRBJ2-2; a weak D match, TRBD1 (5 bases). This TCR was sampled from a woman aged 45-65 years with Graves' hyperthyroidism. The CDR3 nucleotides read TGCGCCAGCAGCTTGGGGGGCCTTTCCACCGGGGAGCTGTTTTTT. Translated, it gives CASSLGGLSTGELFF.